What follows describes a single T cell receptor beta chain. This record comes from a study of blood T cell repertoires in COVID-19. TCRdb's copy holds only in-frame clones and misses some; the assay was immunoSEQ multiplex PCR. Of some 90,000 clones listed, under 90% are singletons. The clonotype originates from a human donor in a cohort sampled during active COVID-19. Sequencing input: peripheral blood.

As DNA, the CDR3 is TGTGCCAGCCGTCGTGGACAGGGGGCTTTGGATACTGAAGCTTTCTTT. Translated, it gives CASRRGQGALDTEAFF. The genes are TRBV27 and TRBJ1-1, with TRBD1 matching 11 bases. The CDR3 totals 16 residues. V dropped 8 bases and J dropped 5; count of bases not matched to a gene: 13. Per germline, CDR1 MNHEY and CDR2 SMNVEV (reference sequence).